Sequencing of this T cell receptor beta chain was carried out in a study of cytomegalovirus exposure and HLA in healthy donors. Study observations and caveats: Using the classifier, cytomegalovirus status was reportedly diagnosed with high specificity and sensitivity.

Each of the donors was a healthy bone marrow donor. Vbeta (60) and Jbeta (13) primers were used in the PCR. TCRdb's copy holds only in-frame clones and misses some; the assay was immunoSEQ multiplex PCR. The sample lists roughly 100,000 clones, 65% to 80% occurring once. Germline-derived CDR1 and CDR2 are LNHDA and SQIVND (reference sequence). The CDR3 has 14 residues. V was shortened by 5 bases and J by 0 bases, with 11 bases between the two germline ends. Notes on this clone: Its antigen is currently unknown.

This TCR derives from a woman aged 18 to 35 in good health and CMV-seropositive. Sequenced material: PBMCs. The rearrangement joins TRBV19 to TRBJ2-7; the D gene is possibly TRBD2 (6 bases). DNA of the CDR3: TGTGCCAGTAGTGGGGGAGGCTCCTCCTACGAGCAGTACTTC. Its protein is CASSGGGSSYEQYF.